This TCR beta chain was retrieved from a study of CD8+CD57+ T cells in acquired aplastic anemia. This CDR3 comprises 17 residues. Germline V CDR1 and CDR2: SEHNR, FQNEAQ (reference sequence). V was shortened by 6 bases and J by 1 base, with 19 bases between the two germline ends. Patients picked for sequencing had shown CD8+CD57+ cell expansion detected by flow cytometry. The template used for profiling TCR beta VDJ and CDR3 was genomic DNA. TCRdb reprocessed the reads with MiXCR, giving one entry per CDR3 protein. The sample shows 220,000 or so distinct CDR3 sequences, 55% to 65% of them seen only once.

Sequencing was performed on sorted CD4+, CD8+, or CD8+CD57+ T cells (not recorded which) from PBMCs. This clonotype originated in a human donor with aplastic anemia. The rearrangement joins TRBV7-9 to TRBJ2-1; the D is unclear. The CDR3 nucleotides are TGTGCCAGCAGGCCGCCGTCCCGTTTTCAATCCTACAATGAGCAGTTCTTC. Protein sequence: CASRPPSRFQSYNEQFF. Drawing the rest from reference TRBV7-9 and TRBJ2-1, the complete variable domain is DTGVSQNPRHKITKRGQNVTFRCDPISEHNRLYWYRQTLGQGPEFLTYFQNEAQLEKSRLLSDRFSAERPKGSFSTLEIQRTEQGDSAMYLCASRPPSRFQSYNEQFFGPGTRLTVL.